The 18 T cell receptor beta chains presented below share a single source sample, sequenced in a study of blood T cell repertoires in COVID-19. TCRdb's copy holds only in-frame clones and misses some; the assay was immunoSEQ multiplex PCR. The repertoire holds roughly 350,000 clones, with more than 75% as singletons. Sequencing used peripheral blood. All receptors derive from a woman aged 18-29 years who had recovered from COVID-19.

The chain has TRBV7-2 and TRBJ2-5, with D possibly being TRBD1 (6 bases). The CDR3 loop spans 14 amino acids. From germline, CDR1 is SGHTA and CDR2 FQGNSA. Trimming took off 5 bases at V and 1 base at J, with 11 bases between the two ends. CDR3 nucleotide sequence: TGTGCCAGCAGCCCACTGGGGGCCCAAGAGACCCAGTACTTC. Its protein is CASSPLGAQETQYF.

The chain has TRBV11-3 and TRBJ2-1; tentatively, D is TRBD2 (6 bases). The CDR3 consists of 16 residues. From germline, CDR1 is SGHNT and CDR2 YENEEA. Trimming removed 3 bases at V and 3 bases at J, with 15 bases between. Written as DNA, the CDR3 is TGTGCCAGCAGCTTGGACACCGGGACTTACTACAATGAGCAGTTCTTC. Translation gives CASSLDTGTYYNEQFF.

The gene calls are TRBV4-1 and TRBJ2-1; a possible D gene is TRBD2 (6 bases). The CDR3 runs to 16 residues. V was trimmed by 0 bases and J by 8 bases, leaving 17 bases between them. The germline CDR1 and CDR2 sequences are MGHRA and YSYEKL. In nucleotides, the CDR3 is TGCGCCAGCAGCCAAGATAGTCGCCCCGCTAGCGATGAGCAGTTCTTC. Its protein product is CASSQDSRPASDEQFF.

The chain links TRBV5-1 to TRBJ1-2; 7 bases fit TRBD1. V gave up 0 bases and J gave up 10 bases; unmatched junction bases: 9. The CDR3 totals 14 residues. The germline CDR1 and CDR2 sequences are SGHRS and YFSETQ. CDR3 amino acids: CASSLGGTDRYYTF. For the CDR3, the DNA is TGCGCCAGCAGCTTGGGGGGGACAGACCGGTACTACACCTTC. Complete variable domain (other parts from reference TRBV5-1 and TRBJ1-2): KAGVTQTPRYLIKTRGQQVTLSCSPISGHRSVSWYQQTPGQGLQFLFEYFSETQRNKGNFPGRFSGRQFSNSRSEMNVSTLELGDSALYLCASSLGGTDRYYTFGSGTRLTVV.

This clone was seen a single time. J is TRBJ1-1 and V is TRBV18; 8 positions match TRBD1. The V gene's germline CDR1 is KGHSH and CDR2 LQKENI. Germline trimming cut 3 bases from V and 1 base from J; bases unmatched to any gene: 1. CDR3 length: 14 amino acids. CDR3: CASSPDRENTEAFF. The CDR3 region has the DNA TGTGCCAGCTCACCGGACAGGGAGAACACTGAAGCTTTCTTT.

This clone turned up a few times. J is TRBJ1-1 and V is TRBV19; no definite D call. This CDR3 has 13 residues. CDR1 and CDR2 from the germline V gene are LNHDA and SQIVND (reference sequence). Deletions cut 5 bases from V and 1 base from J, with 8 bases between. CDR3 sequence: CASSANKNTEAFF. The CDR3 nucleotides are TGTGCCAGTAGTGCAAACAAGAACACTGAAGCTTTCTTT. Drawing the rest from reference TRBV19 and TRBJ1-1, the complete variable domain is DGGITQSPKYLFRKEGQNVTLSCEQNLNHDAMYWYRQDPGQGLRLIYYSQIVNDFQKGDIAEGYSVSREKKESFPLTVTSAQKNPTAFYLCASSANKNTEAFFGQGTRLTVV.

The chain recombines TRBV2 with TRBJ1-1; TRBD1 might be the D (5 bases). Trimming removed 4 bases from V and 1 base from J, with 13 bases in between. The CDR3 contains 15 residues. Germline V CDR1 and CDR2: SNHLY, FYNNEI. CDR3 amino acids: CASSVKAGGNTEAFF. CDR3 in DNA: TGTGCCAGCAGTGTTAAAGCCGGGGGGAACACTGAAGCTTTCTTT.

This clone was seen only a few times. The chain links TRBV6-6 to TRBJ1-5, with a weak D call TRBD1 (6 bases). V was clipped by 6 bases and J by 5 bases, with 11 bases between them. Germline loops: CDR1 MNHNY, CDR2 SVGAGI (reference sequence). The CDR3 length is 13 residues. CDR3 amino acids: CASRLRQDQPQHF. The CDR3, as DNA: TGTGCCAGCAGACTCCGACAGGATCAGCCCCAGCATTTT.

The chain has TRBV12-5 and TRBJ2-1; 10 bases are shared with TRBD2. This CDR3 spans 14 amino acids. V lost 9 bases, J lost 9 bases, and 11 bases stayed unmatched. Looked up from germline, CDR1 is LGHNT and CDR2 is FRNRAP. The CDR3 DNA is TGTGCTAGCCAAGCGGGAGGGCCCCTCGGTGAGCAGTTCTTC. Residues: CASQAGGPLGEQFF.

This chain uses TRBV9 with TRBJ2-7, with 11 nucleotides matching TRBD2. There are 14 residues in the CDR3. Looked up from germline, CDR1 is SGDLS and CDR2 is YYNGEE. Unmatched junction bases numbered 6, after V lost 8 bases and J lost 2 bases. This CDR3 is CASRPGLAAYEQYV. DNA of the CDR3: TGTGCCAGTCGGCCGGGACTAGCGGCCTACGAGCAGTACGTC.

The V and J genes are TRBV7-9 and TRBJ1-2; TRBD1 aligns across 9 bases. Germline V gives CDR1 SEHNR, CDR2 FQNEAQ (reference sequence). J lost 2 bases, V lost 8 bases, and 12 bases had no gene match. The CDR3 spans 16 residues. The CDR3 DNA reads as TGTGCCAGCCTCGACAGGGGGGAACTTATAAACTATGGCTACACCTTC. Its protein is CASLDRGELINYGYTF.

The J gene is TRBJ1-2, the V gene TRBV5-6; D gene unclear. V was shortened by 1 base and J by 4 bases, with 14 bases between the two germline ends. CDR3 length: 15 residues. Germline V lookup: CDR1 SGHDT, CDR2 YYEEEE. CDR3 loop: CASSLIPVGGYGYTF. Written as DNA, the CDR3 is TGTGCCAGCAGCTTGATACCAGTTGGCGGCTATGGCTACACCTTC.

The genes are TRBV7-9 and TRBJ2-5, with TRBD2 identical over 11 bases. Unmatched junction bases numbered 7, after V lost 0 bases and J lost 4 bases. Germline V gene data show CDR1 as SEHNR and CDR2 as FQNEAQ (reference sequence). The CDR3 totals 17 residues. The CDR3 DNA follows: TGTGCCAGCAGCTTAGCGAGGTTACTAGCGGGAGTAGAGACCCAGTACTTC. Protein: CASSLARLLAGVETQYF.

The rearrangement links TRBV21-1 to TRBJ1-5; TRBD1 reflects the table's D call only, with no check against the DNA. TRBV21-1 is a pseudogene. This CDR3 has 15 residues. The CDR3 nucleotides read TGTGCCAGCAGCAAATTAGGGCAGGGAAATCAGCCCCAGCATTTT. Translation: CASSKLGQGNQPQHF.

This chain uses TRBV7-9 with TRBJ1-4; 10 nucleotides agree with TRBD1. The CDR3 runs to 14 residues. CDR1 and CDR2 (germline): SEHNR, FQNEAQ (reference sequence). V was clipped by 3 bases and J by 8 bases; unmatched bases: 3. The CDR3 DNA follows: TGTGCCAGCAGCTTGGGACAGGGGCGCGAAAAACTGTTTTTT. Protein sequence: CASSLGQGREKLFF.

This sequence joins TRBV5-1 and TRBJ1-5, with D unclear. V was trimmed by 1 base and J by 4 bases, leaving 6 bases between them. The CDR3 sequence is 13 residues long. The germline gives CDR1 SGHRS, CDR2 YFSETQ. The CDR3 DNA reads as TGCGCCAGCAGCTTGAACGGGAATCAGCCCCAGCATTTT. It codes for CASSLNGNQPQHF.

The chain recombines TRBV11-3 with TRBJ2-1; possible D gene TRBD1, 5 bases. The CDR3 totals 15 residues. Trimming cost V 5 bases and J 6 bases, with 17 bases left between them. In germline, CDR1 is SGHNT, CDR2 YENEEA. The CDR3: CASSPNPTDTNEQFF. Here the CDR3 DNA reads TGTGCCAGCAGCCCCAACCCGACAGATACCAATGAGCAGTTCTTC.

This clone was counted only a few times. This chain connects TRBV5-4 to TRBJ2-7, with 12 positions matching TRBD2. Germline loops: CDR1 SGHNT, CDR2 YYREEE (reference sequence). J was trimmed by 7 bases and V by 4 bases; bases with no gene match: 9. The CDR3 sequence is 15 residues long. The DNA for the CDR3 is TGTGCCAGCAGCGCTCCGGGACTAGCGGGCGGTGAGCAGTACGTC. Translation: CASSAPGLAGGEQYV.